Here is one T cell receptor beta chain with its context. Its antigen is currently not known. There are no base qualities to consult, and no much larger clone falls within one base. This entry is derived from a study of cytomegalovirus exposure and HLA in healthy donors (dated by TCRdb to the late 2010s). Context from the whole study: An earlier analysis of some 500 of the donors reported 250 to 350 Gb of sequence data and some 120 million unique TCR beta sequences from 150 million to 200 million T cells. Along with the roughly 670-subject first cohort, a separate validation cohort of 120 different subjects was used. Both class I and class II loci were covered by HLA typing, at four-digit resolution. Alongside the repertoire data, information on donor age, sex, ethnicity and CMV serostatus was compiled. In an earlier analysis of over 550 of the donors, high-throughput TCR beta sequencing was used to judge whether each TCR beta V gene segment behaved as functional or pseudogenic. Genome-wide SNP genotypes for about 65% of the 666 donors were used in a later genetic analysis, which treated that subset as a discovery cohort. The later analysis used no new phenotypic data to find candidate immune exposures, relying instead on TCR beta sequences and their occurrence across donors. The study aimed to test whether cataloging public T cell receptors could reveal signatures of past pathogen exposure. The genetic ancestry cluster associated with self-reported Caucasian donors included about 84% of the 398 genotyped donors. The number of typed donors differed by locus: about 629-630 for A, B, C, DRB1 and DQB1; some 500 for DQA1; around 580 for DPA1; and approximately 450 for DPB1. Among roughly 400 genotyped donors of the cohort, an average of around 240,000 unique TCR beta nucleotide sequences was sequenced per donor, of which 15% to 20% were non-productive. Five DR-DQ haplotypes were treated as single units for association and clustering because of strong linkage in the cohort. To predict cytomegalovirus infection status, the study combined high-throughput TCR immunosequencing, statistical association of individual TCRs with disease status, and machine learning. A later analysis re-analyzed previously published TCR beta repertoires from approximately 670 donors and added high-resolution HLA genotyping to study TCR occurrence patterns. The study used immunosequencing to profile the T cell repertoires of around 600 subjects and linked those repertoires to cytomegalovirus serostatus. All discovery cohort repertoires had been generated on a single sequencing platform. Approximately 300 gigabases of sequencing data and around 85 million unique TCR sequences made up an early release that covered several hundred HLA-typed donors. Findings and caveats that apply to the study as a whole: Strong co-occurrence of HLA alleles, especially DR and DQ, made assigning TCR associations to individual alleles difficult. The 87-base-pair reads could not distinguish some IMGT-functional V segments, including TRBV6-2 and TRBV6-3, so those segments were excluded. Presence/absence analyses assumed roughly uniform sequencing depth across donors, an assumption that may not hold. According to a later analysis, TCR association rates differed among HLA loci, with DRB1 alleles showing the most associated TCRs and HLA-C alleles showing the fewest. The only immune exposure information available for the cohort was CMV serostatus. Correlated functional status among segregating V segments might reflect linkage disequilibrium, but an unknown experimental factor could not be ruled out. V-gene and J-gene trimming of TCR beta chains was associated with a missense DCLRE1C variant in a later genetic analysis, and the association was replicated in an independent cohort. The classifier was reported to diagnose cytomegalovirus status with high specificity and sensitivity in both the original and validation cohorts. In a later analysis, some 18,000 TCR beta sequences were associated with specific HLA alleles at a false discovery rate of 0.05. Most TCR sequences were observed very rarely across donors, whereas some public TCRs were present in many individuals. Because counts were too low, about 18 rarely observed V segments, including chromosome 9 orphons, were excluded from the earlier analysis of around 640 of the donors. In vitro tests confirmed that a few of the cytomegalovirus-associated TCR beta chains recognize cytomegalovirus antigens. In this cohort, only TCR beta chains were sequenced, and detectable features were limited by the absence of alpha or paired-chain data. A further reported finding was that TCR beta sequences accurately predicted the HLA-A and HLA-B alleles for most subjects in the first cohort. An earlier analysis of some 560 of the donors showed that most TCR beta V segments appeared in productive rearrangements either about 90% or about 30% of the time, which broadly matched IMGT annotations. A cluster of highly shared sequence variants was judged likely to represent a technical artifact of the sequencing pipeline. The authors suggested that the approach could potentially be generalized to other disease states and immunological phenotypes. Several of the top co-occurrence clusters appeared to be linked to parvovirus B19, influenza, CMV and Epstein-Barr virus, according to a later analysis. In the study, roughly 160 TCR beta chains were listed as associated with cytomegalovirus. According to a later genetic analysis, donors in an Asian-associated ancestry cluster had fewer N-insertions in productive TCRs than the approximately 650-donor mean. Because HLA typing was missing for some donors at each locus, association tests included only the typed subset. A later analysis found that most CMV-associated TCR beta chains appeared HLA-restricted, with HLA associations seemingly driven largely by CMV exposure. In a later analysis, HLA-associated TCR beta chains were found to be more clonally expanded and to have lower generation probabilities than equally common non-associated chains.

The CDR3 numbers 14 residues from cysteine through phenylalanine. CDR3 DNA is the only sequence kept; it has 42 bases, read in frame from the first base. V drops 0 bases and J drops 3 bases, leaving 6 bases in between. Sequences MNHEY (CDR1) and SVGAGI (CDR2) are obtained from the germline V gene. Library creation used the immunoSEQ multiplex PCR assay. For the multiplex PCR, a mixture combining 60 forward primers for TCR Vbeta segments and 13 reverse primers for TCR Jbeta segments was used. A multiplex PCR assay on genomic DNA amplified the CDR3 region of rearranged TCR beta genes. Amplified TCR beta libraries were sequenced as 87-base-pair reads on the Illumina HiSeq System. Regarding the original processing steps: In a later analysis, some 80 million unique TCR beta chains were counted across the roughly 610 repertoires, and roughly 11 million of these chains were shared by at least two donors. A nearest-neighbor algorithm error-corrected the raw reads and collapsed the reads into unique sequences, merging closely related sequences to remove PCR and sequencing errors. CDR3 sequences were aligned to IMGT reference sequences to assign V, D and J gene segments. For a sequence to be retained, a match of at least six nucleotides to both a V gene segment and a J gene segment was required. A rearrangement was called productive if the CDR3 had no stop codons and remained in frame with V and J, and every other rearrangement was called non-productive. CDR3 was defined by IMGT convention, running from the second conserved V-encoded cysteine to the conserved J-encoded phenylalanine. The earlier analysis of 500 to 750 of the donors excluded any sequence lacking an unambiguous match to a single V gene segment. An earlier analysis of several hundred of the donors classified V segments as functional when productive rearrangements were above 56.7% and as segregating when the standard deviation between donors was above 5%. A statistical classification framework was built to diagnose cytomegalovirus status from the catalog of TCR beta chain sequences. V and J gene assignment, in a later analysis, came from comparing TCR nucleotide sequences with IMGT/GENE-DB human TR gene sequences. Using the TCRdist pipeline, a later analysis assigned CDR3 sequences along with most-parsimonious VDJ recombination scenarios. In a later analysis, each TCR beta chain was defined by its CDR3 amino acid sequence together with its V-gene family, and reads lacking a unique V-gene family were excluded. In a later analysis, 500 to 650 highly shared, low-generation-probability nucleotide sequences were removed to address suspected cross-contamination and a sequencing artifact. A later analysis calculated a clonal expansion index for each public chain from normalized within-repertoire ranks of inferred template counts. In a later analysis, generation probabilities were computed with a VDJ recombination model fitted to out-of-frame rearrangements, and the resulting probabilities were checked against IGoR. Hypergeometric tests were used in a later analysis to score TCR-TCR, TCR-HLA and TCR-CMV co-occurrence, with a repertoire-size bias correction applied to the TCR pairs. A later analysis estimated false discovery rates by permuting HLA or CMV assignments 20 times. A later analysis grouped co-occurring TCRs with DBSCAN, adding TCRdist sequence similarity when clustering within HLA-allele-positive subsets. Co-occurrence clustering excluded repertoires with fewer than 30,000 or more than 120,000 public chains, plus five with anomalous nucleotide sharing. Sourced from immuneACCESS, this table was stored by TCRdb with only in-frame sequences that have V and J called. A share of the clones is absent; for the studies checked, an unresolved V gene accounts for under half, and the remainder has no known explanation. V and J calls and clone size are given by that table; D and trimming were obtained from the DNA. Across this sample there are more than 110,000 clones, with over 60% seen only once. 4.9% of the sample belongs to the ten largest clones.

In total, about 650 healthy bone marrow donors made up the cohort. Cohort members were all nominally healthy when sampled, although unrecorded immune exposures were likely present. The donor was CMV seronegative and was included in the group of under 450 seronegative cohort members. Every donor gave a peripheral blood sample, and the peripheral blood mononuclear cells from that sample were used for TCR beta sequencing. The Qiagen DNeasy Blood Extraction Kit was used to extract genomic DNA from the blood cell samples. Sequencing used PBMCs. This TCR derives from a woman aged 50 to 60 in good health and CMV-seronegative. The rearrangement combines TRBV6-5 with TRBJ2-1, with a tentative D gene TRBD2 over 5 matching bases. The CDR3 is CASSYSRVYNEQFF. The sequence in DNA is TGTGCCAGCAGTTACTCGAGGGTCTACAATGAGCAGTTCTTC.